Presented here are 18 T cell receptor beta chains from one specimen sequenced in a study of CD8+ T cells in alopecia areata. Treatment denoted: oral pan-JAK inhibitor, 5-10 mg twice daily. Sequencing templates came from extracted RNA that was reverse transcribed into cDNA. The protocol was immunoSEQ multiplex PCR, while the TCRdb copy is restricted to in-frame clones and leaves out a portion. This table holds 120,000 to 150,000 clones, around 82% found once. Specimen: CD8+ T cells sorted from blood, collected at week 4, from a patient treated with tofacitinib. These receptors all stem from a human donor with alopecia areata.

This rearrangement joins TRBV7-2 to TRBJ2-7; either TRBD1 or TRBD2 may fit D (6 bases each). V dropped 3 bases and J dropped 2 bases, with 20 bases sitting between them. Germline V lookup: CDR1 SGHTA, CDR2 FQGNSA. CDR3 length: 17 amino acids. The CDR3 loop reads CASSFPTGGHRTYEQYF. The CDR3 DNA sequence: TGTGCCAGCAGCTTCCCCACCGGGGGACATAGGACCTACGAGCAGTACTTC. The variable domain in full, with the rest retrieved from reference TRBV7-2 and TRBJ2-7, is GAGVSQSPSNKVTEKGKDVELRCDPISGHTALYWYRQSLGQGLEFLIYFQGNSAPDKSGLPSDRFSAERTGGSVSTLTIQRTQQEDSAVYLCASSFPTGGHRTYEQYFGPGTRLTVT.

The V gene is TRBV5-6, the J gene TRBJ1-2; 8 bases match TRBD1. V was clipped by 6 bases and J by 3 bases; unmatched bases: 10. The V gene's germline CDR1 is SGHDT and CDR2 YYEEEE. This CDR3 is built from 15 residues. The CDR3 region has the DNA TGTGCCAGCAACCCGTTGACAGGGGAGGACTATGGCTACACCTTC. Protein product: CASNPLTGEDYGYTF.

This clone has a single count. The chain couples TRBV29-1 to TRBJ2-1; 7 bases are shared with TRBD2. V shed 6 bases, J shed 4 bases, and the junction held 9 bases outside the gene matches. The CDR3 runs to 14 residues. CDR1 and CDR2 (germline): SQVTM, ANQGSEA. Written as DNA, the CDR3 is TGCAGCGTGCCCTTGGGGGGGGATTACAATGAGCAGTTCTTC. Protein: CSVPLGGDYNEQFF.

This clone has ten or more counts. This sequence is one base from a far larger clone and is likely a read error. Other nucleotide sequences from this sample produce the same CDR3. The chain employs TRBV7-9 and TRBJ1-2; 8 bases are a match to TRBD1. Germline V CDR1 and CDR2: SEHNR, FQNEAQ (reference sequence). J lost 5 bases, V lost 5 bases, and 10 bases had no gene match. CDR3 length: 15 amino acids. CDR3 nucleotide sequence: TGTGCCAGCAGCCAAGATAGGACAGGGCAATATGGCTACACCTTC. It encodes CASSQDRTGQYGYTF.

Comment on this clone: Its ends do not fully match the called genes, so a read error is possible. The chain employs TRBV7-7 and TRBJ1-4; a possible D gene is TRBD1 (5 bases). Germline CDR1 reads SSHAT; CDR2 reads FNYEAQ (reference sequence). There are 14 residues in the CDR3. This CDR3 reads CASSQGLGEEKLFF. CDR3 nucleotides: TGTGCTAGCAGCCAAGGGCTAGGGGAGGAAAAACTGTTTTTT.

The rearrangement joins TRBV29-1 to TRBJ2-1, with D unclear. Germline V gives CDR1 SQVTM, CDR2 ANQGSEA. The CDR3 is made up of 12 amino acids. The V end lost 7 bases, the J end lost 8 bases, and 15 bases lay between the germline ends. The CDR3 nucleotides are TGCAGCGGGATCCGAGTTGTCGATGAGCAGTTCTTC. Translation gives CSGIRVVDEQFF.

The rearrangement links TRBV7-6 to TRBJ1-4; D is perhaps TRBD1 (5 bases). CDR1 is SGHVS, CDR2 FNYEAQ, per germline. The V and J ends lost 5 bases and 6 bases respectively, with 16 bases between them. CDR3 size: 15 residues. CDR3 region: CASSAGGAADEKLFF. Written as DNA, the CDR3 is TGTGCCAGCAGCGCTGGGGGTGCGGCGGATGAAAAACTGTTTTTT. The complete variable domain, with remaining parts taken from reference TRBV7-6 and TRBJ1-4, reads GAGVSQSPRYKVTKRGQDVALRCDPISGHVSLYWYRQALGQGPEFLTYFNYEAQQDKSGLPNDRFSAERPEGSISTLTIQRTEQRDSAMYRCASSAGGAADEKLFFGSGTQLSVL.

The chain carries TRBV27 and TRBJ2-7; D call uncertain. CDR1 MNHEY and CDR2 SMNVEV come from the germline V gene (reference sequence). The CDR3 loop spans 13 amino acids. V gave up 3 bases and J gave up 3 bases, with 9 bases separating them. Here the CDR3 reads CASSLAGDYEQYF. CDR3 DNA sequence: TGTGCCAGCAGTTTGGCAGGAGACTACGAGCAGTACTTC.

This rearrangement joins TRBV7-6 to TRBJ2-3; 10 bases agree with TRBD2. The CDR3 sequence is 16 residues long. With V trimmed by 5 bases and J by 3 bases, 8 bases remained unmatched. The germline V gene has CDR1 SGHVS and CDR2 FNYEAQ. CDR3 amino acids: CASSAQLAGLTDTQYF. In nucleotides, the CDR3 is TGTGCCAGCAGCGCCCAACTAGCGGGGTTAACAGATACGCAGTATTTT.

This clone was seen once. This chain uses TRBV6-4 with TRBJ2-7, with TRBD1 matching over 9 bases. This CDR3 has 16 residues. Trimming cost V 4 bases and J 5 bases; bases outside gene matches: 12. Germline CDR1 reads MRHNA; CDR2 reads SNTAGT. The CDR3 bases are TGTGCCAGCAGTGCCGAACCGGGACAGGGAATTCACGAGCAGTACTTC. It is translated as CASSAEPGQGIHEQYF.

This chain joins TRBV27 and TRBJ2-5; D not resolved. The CDR3 is 14 amino acids. In germline, CDR1 is MNHEY, CDR2 SMNVEV (reference sequence). V was trimmed by 5 bases and J by 0 bases, leaving 10 bases between them. CDR3 coding DNA: TGTGCCAGCAGTCCTAGACGGTACCAAGAGACCCAGTACTTC. Translation: CASSPRRYQETQYF.

The table lists this clone with a count of one. This CDR3 is CSVEDQGKGTYEQYF. The CDR3 nucleotides are TGCAGCGTTGAAGATCAGGGGAAGGGTACCTACGAGCAGTACTTC. The V call is TRBV29-1, the J call TRBJ2-7; tentative D call: TRBD1 (6 bases). V was pared by 0 bases and J by 2 bases, with 14 bases between. Germline CDR1 is SQVTM and CDR2 is ANQGSEA. This CDR3 has 15 residues.

The rearrangement uses TRBV27 and TRBJ2-7; the match to TRBD1 covers 8 bases. The CDR3 runs 15 residues. V shed 3 bases, J shed 4 bases, and the junction held 8 bases outside the gene matches. Germline assignment: CDR1 MNHEY and CDR2 SMNVEV (reference sequence). The CDR3 bases are TGTGCCAGCAGTTTTTCGACAGGGGAGAGGTACGAGCAGTACTTC. It codes for CASSFSTGERYEQYF.

The chain is built from TRBV10-2 and TRBJ2-1; TRBD2 matches at 7 bases. Losses at the gene ends were 6 bases for V and 3 bases for J; bases not matched to a gene: 8. Per germline, CDR1 WSHSY and CDR2 SAAADI. The CDR3 covers 15 residues. The DNA for the CDR3 is TGCGCCAGCAGCCCCGGGACTACACACTACAATGAGCAGTTCTTC. This translates into CASSPGTTHYNEQFF.

V is TRBV6-5 and J is TRBJ2-3; maybe TRBD2 (6 bases). V was pared by 8 bases and J by 6 bases, with 15 bases between. The CDR3 runs 13 residues. Germline lookup yields CDR1 MNHEY and CDR2 SVGAGI. CDR3 in amino acids: CASGRAGEDTQYF. CDR3 DNA sequence: TGTGCCAGCGGACGAGCGGGCGAGGATACGCAGTATTTT.

The CDR3: CASSDGRSATEAFF. The CDR3 DNA sequence: TGCGCCAGCAGTGACGGGAGGTCGGCAACTGAAGCTTTCTTT. The genes are TRBV10-2 and TRBJ1-1; no firm D call. Germline V gene data show CDR1 as WSHSY and CDR2 as SAAADI. V was clipped by 3 bases and J by 5 bases, with 13 bases between them. The CDR3 is 14 amino acids.

J is TRBJ2-2 and V is TRBV19; TRBD1 aligns across 7 bases. V lost 6 bases and J lost 0; bases outside the gene matches: 7. The CDR3 has 16 amino acids. Germline lookup yields CDR1 LNHDA and CDR2 SQIVND (reference sequence). For the CDR3, the DNA is TGTGCCAGTAGCCTAGGTGGACAGGCGAACACCGGGGAGCTGTTTTTT. Translated: CASSLGGQANTGELFF.

This chain uses TRBV27 with TRBJ1-4, with 10 bases fitting TRBD1. This CDR3 spans 13 amino acids. From germline, CDR1 is MNHEY and CDR2 SMNVEV (reference sequence). Trimming removed 8 bases from V and 8 bases from J; junction bases left unmatched: 5. CDR3 DNA: TGTGCCAGCTCTACGACAGGGGGCGAAAAACTGTTTTTT. This sequence encodes CASSTTGGEKLFF. Together with reference TRBV27 and TRBJ1-4, the CDR3 gives the full variable domain: EAQVTQNPRYLITVTGKKLTVTCSQNMNHEYMSWYRQDPGLGLRQIYYSMNVEVTDKGDVPEGYKVSRKEKRNFPLILESPSPNQTSLYFCASSTTGGEKLFFGSGTQLSVL.